The 3 T cell receptor beta chains below come from one sample, sequenced in a study of blood T cell repertoires in COVID-19. Sequencing used immunoSEQ multiplex PCR; TCRdb keeps in-frame clones, though not all of them. This table has about 170,000 clones, more than 75% appearing once. Sequenced input: peripheral blood. These receptors were taken from a man in his sixties or seventies with acute or convalescent COVID-19.

The chain has TRBV21-1 and TRBJ2-7; the table's D call of TRBD2 was not tested on the DNA. TRBV21-1 is reported as a pseudogene. CDR3 length: 13 residues. The CDR3 DNA sequence: TGTGCCAGCAGCAACCGGGGTTCCTACGAGCAGTACTTC. It is translated as CASSNRGSYEQYF.

The rearrangement uses TRBV5-4 and TRBJ1-1; D remains ambiguous. This CDR3 is 12 amino acids long. Looked up from germline, CDR1 is SGHNT and CDR2 is YYREEE (reference sequence). Trimming stripped 3 bases from V and 3 bases from J, with 6 bases between. CDR3 sequence reads: CASSSQYTEAFF. CDR3 bases: TGTGCCAGCAGCTCACAGTACACTGAAGCTTTCTTT.

The V call is TRBV7-8, the J call TRBJ2-2; possibly TRBD2 for D (6 bases). Germline values: CDR1 SGHVS, CDR2 FQNEAQ. This CDR3 region has 15 residues. Trimming took 5 bases from V and 0 from J, leaving 10 bases between them. The CDR3 reads CASSRGGPNTGELFF. CDR3 nucleotide sequence: TGTGCCAGCAGCCGAGGAGGGCCGAACACCGGGGAGCTGTTTTTT. Drawing the rest from reference TRBV7-8 and TRBJ2-2, the complete variable domain is GAGVSQSPRYKVAKRGQDVALRCDPISGHVSLFWYQQALGQGPEFLTYFQNEAQLDKSGLPSDRFFAERPEGSVSTLKIQRTQQEDSAVYLCASSRGGPNTGELFFGEGSRLTVL.